The 30 T cell receptor beta chains listed next were all sequenced from one sample in a study of T-cell reconstitution after alpha-beta-depleted transplantation in children (dated by TCRdb to the mid-2010s). The library was produced with PCR. Instrument on record: Illumina HiSeq 2500. Molecular barcoding was employed in the preparation of TCR libraries, with unique molecular identifiers being used to normalize TCRbeta repertoire quantification. Using fastp at Q25 and MiXCR, TCRdb reprocessed the public reads and kept productive beta chains. Every entry covers one CDR3 protein and lists the most common genes and DNA from its rows. This sample holds hundreds of thousands of distinct CDR3 sequences; 16% were observed only once. The ten largest account for roughly 27% of the sample. This specimen's treatment or condition label, interpreted: allogeneic hematopoietic cell transplantation with graft depleted of TCRalphabeta T cells and CD19 B cells.

Sequencing used PBMCs, mostly from graft donor cells, obtained 360 days after TCRalphabeta/CD19-depleted stem cell transplant. All receptors derive from a boy in the first two years of life who had a stem cell transplant for Wiskott-Aldrich syndrome, so the T cells may come from the graft donor.

The J gene is TRBJ2-5, the V gene TRBV2; possibly TRBD2 for D (7 bases). Trimming shortened V by 7 bases and J by 10 bases, and 22 bases separated the two germline ends. Germline CDR1 reads SNHLY; CDR2 reads FYNNEI. This CDR3 comprises 14 residues. CDR3: CASMRGGLQDGQYF. CDR3 sequence (DNA): TGTGCCAGCATGAGGGGGGGCCTCCAAGACGGCCAGTACTTC.

This clonotype has more than one count but fewer than ten. The chain combines TRBV29-1 with TRBJ2-5, with D tentatively TRBD1 (6 bases). Trimming shortened V by 7 bases and J by 4 bases, and 13 bases separated the two germline ends. Germline-derived CDR1 and CDR2 are SQVTM and ANQGSEA. This CDR3 has 12 residues. CDR3 nucleotides: TGCAGCGGAATTAAAGGGGGAGAGACCCAGTACTTC. Its translation is CSGIKGGETQYF.

The J gene is TRBJ1-1, the V gene TRBV14; tentatively, D is TRBD1 (6 bases). The V gene's germline CDR1 is SGHDN and CDR2 FVKESK. The CDR3 is 17 residues long. Trimming took off 1 base at V and 0 bases at J, with 15 bases between the two ends. The CDR3 DNA reads TGTGCCAGCAGCCAAGTTTCCGGACAGCTAATGAACACTGAAGCTTTCTTT. Its translation is CASSQVSGQLMNTEAFF.

This clonotype was picked up a small number of times. The V and J genes are TRBV12-3 or TRBV12-4 and TRBJ2-4; D perhaps matches TRBD2 (5 bases). The CDR3 is 16 residues long. Trimming removed 3 bases from V and 0 bases from J, with 12 bases in between. The CDR3 reads CASSFRLALAKNIQYF. CDR3 in DNA: TGTGCCAGCAGTTTTAGGCTAGCTCTAGCCAAAAACATTCAGTACTTC.

This rearrangement joins TRBV10-3 to TRBJ2-3; TRBD2 matches at 8 bases. The germline V gene has CDR1 ENHRY and CDR2 SYGVKD. V lost 8 bases, J lost 3 bases, and 13 bases stayed unmatched. This CDR3 region has 16 residues. The CDR3 sequence: CAIERENPQNTDTQYF. CDR3 DNA: TGTGCCATCGAGCGGGAGAACCCACAGAATACAGATACGCAGTATTTT.

This chain uses TRBV10-3 with TRBJ1-2, with TRBD1 as a possible D gene (6 bases). The CDR3 spans 16 residues. Trimming took off 0 bases at V and 2 bases at J, with 13 bases between the two ends. Germline CDR1 ENHRY, CDR2 SYGVKD. CDR3 sequence: CAISESWGRLNYGYTF. CDR3 DNA: TGTGCCATCAGTGAGTCGTGGGGGCGGTTGAACTATGGCTACACCTTC.

The chain links TRBV27 to TRBJ2-7; 7 bases match TRBD1. V trimming: 5 bases; J trimming: 5 bases; junction bases outside the gene matches: 12. Germline CDR1 reads MNHEY; CDR2 reads SMNVEV (reference sequence). The CDR3 extends over 15 amino acids. The CDR3 nucleotides read TGTGCCAGCAGTCAACCCGCGACAGGGTCCCACGAGCAGTACTTC. This codes for CASSQPATGSHEQYF.

This clonotype showed up many times. The chain combines TRBV12-3 or TRBV12-4 with TRBJ2-1; 13 positions match TRBD2. This CDR3 spans 16 amino acids. The V segment lost 3 bases and the J segment 8 bases; nucleotides outside the gene matches: 7. The DNA for the CDR3 is TGTGCCAGCAGTTTCGGACTAGCGGGAGTTCGCGATGAGCAGTTCTTC. Translated: CASSFGLAGVRDEQFF.

This clonotype showed up just a few times. The gene calls are TRBV4-3 and TRBJ2-3; 13 nucleotides agree with TRBD2. The CDR3 covers 16 residues. Trimming took 0 bases from V and 6 from J; bases not matched to a gene: 3. Germline V gives CDR1 LGHNA, CDR2 YSLEER. The CDR3 region is CASSQEGLAGSDTQYF. The DNA for the CDR3 is TGCGCCAGCAGCCAAGAGGGACTAGCGGGATCCGATACGCAGTATTTT.

This clonotype has just a few counts. This chain connects TRBV7-2 to TRBJ1-6; D gene ambiguous. Germline assignment: CDR1 SGHTA and CDR2 FQGNSA. V gave up 2 bases and J gave up 6 bases, with 8 bases separating them. This CDR3 contains 14 residues. DNA of the CDR3: TGTGCCAGCAGCTTACCCCTATCTAATTCACCCCTCCACTTT. Its protein product is CASSLPLSNSPLHF. Full variable domain (rest looked up from reference TRBV7-2 and TRBJ1-6): GAGVSQSPSNKVTEKGKDVELRCDPISGHTALYWYRQSLGQGLEFLIYFQGNSAPDKSGLPSDRFSAERTGGSVSTLTIQRTQQEDSAVYLCASSLPLSNSPLHFGNGTRLTVT.

This clonotype was found a few times. The genes are TRBV29-1 and TRBJ2-3; TRBD1 might be the D (5 bases). Looked up from germline, CDR1 is SQVTM and CDR2 is ANQGSEA. V was cut by 5 bases and J by 1 base, with 7 bases left in between. The CDR3 is made up of 12 amino acids. The CDR3 bases are TGCAGCGTTAAAGGGGGCACAGATACGCAGTATTTT. Translated, it gives CSVKGGTDTQYF.

This clonotype occurred a few times. This chain joins TRBV5-1 and TRBJ1-2; D not resolved. Germline V lookup: CDR1 SGHRS, CDR2 YFSETQ. V was shortened by 4 bases and J by 3 bases, with 16 bases between the two germline ends. The CDR3 runs to 15 residues. CDR3 loop: CASSPLVGVDYGYTF. CDR3 coding DNA: TGCGCCAGCAGCCCCCTTGTGGGAGTGGACTATGGCTACACCTTC. Supplemented by reference TRBV5-1 and TRBJ1-2, the full variable domain reads KAGVTQTPRYLIKTRGQQVTLSCSPISGHRSVSWYQQTPGQGLQFLFEYFSETQRNKGNFPGRFSGRQFSNSRSEMNVSTLELGDSALYLCASSPLVGVDYGYTFGSGTRLTVV.

The chain joins TRBV6-1 to TRBJ2-7, with 10 bases fitting TRBD1. Germline trimming cut 10 bases from V and 2 bases from J; bases unmatched to any gene: 5. The CDR3 runs 13 residues. From germline, CDR1 is MNHNS and CDR2 SASEGT. The CDR3 reads CATWDRGTYEQYF. The DNA of the CDR3 is TGTGCCACTTGGGACAGGGGTACCTACGAGCAGTACTTC.

The V and J genes are TRBV29-1 and TRBJ2-5, with TRBD1 identical over 9 bases. Germline V lookup: CDR1 SQVTM, CDR2 ANQGSEA. The ends lost 4 bases at V and 1 base at J; junction bases unmatched: 10. CDR3 length: 16 amino acids. The CDR3 DNA follows: TGCAGCGTTGCACCTACAGGGGGCCCGGCCCAAGAGACCCAGTACTTC. The encoded protein is CSVAPTGGPAQETQYF. Full variable domain (rest looked up from reference TRBV29-1 and TRBJ2-5): SAVISQKPSRDICQRGTSLTIQCQVDSQVTMMFWYRQQPGQSLTLIATANQGSEATYESGFVIDKFPISRPNLTFSTLTVSNMSPEDSSIYLCSVAPTGGPAQETQYFGPGTRLLVL.

The table lists this clonotype with a few counts. This chain connects TRBV7-2 to TRBJ2-1; 11 nucleotides match TRBD2. The CDR3 runs 15 residues. Germline CDR1 and CDR2: SGHTA and FQGNSA. Trimming removed 6 bases from V and 4 bases from J; junction bases left unmatched: 5. The CDR3: CASRMTSGVYNEQFF. The CDR3 nucleotides read TGTGCCAGCAGGATGACTAGCGGGGTTTACAATGAGCAGTTCTTC. The full variable domain, with the rest looked up from reference TRBV7-2 and TRBJ2-1, is GAGVSQSPSNKVTEKGKDVELRCDPISGHTALYWYRQSLGQGLEFLIYFQGNSAPDKSGLPSDRFSAERTGGSVSTLTIQRTQQEDSAVYLCASRMTSGVYNEQFFGPGTRLTVL.

This clonotype came up many times. The J gene is TRBJ2-2, the V gene TRBV5-1; tentatively, D is TRBD2 (6 bases). The CDR3 is 16 amino acids. Per the germline V gene, CDR1 is SGHRS and CDR2 is YFSETQ. Trimming cost V 4 bases and J 4 bases, with 17 bases left between them. In DNA, the CDR3 is TGCGCCAGCAGCCGGGACTCCTCTCCCGGCACCGGGGAGCTGTTTTTT. Protein sequence: CASSRDSSPGTGELFF.

The chain links TRBV29-1 to TRBJ2-7; the D is unclear. The CDR3 sequence is 13 residues long. Per germline, CDR1 SQVTM and CDR2 ANQGSEA. Trimming removed 5 bases from V and 2 bases from J, with 13 bases in between. The CDR3 DNA is TGCAGCGTTAAGAACTTCCACCCCTACGAGCAGTACTTC. Protein: CSVKNFHPYEQYF.

Ten or more counts support this clonotype. The V call is TRBV5-1, the J call TRBJ2-1, with TRBD2 matching 8 bases. Germline V CDR1 and CDR2: SGHRS, YFSETQ. CDR3 size: 17 residues. V shed 0 bases and J 0 bases; nucleotides not matched to a gene: 5. As DNA, the CDR3 is TGCGCCAGCAGCTTGGATAGCGGGGCGAGCTCCTACAATGAGCAGTTCTTC. It codes for CASSLDSGASSYNEQFF.

This clonotype was counted ten times or more. This chain joins TRBV7-9 and TRBJ2-1; possibly TRBD2 for D (5 bases). Trimming took off 5 bases at V and 7 bases at J, with 18 bases between the two ends. Germline V gene sequence: CDR1 SEHNR, CDR2 FQNEAQ (reference sequence). The CDR3 extends over 15 amino acids. The CDR3 sequence: CASSPPPGFWNEQFF. For the CDR3, the DNA is TGTGCCAGCAGCCCACCCCCGGGATTCTGGAATGAGCAGTTCTTC.

In its sample, this clonotype was seen once. At one end, the junction sequence differs from germline, possibly due to a read error. The chain employs TRBV10-3 and TRBJ2-3, with TRBD1 matching over 8 bases. This CDR3 has 13 amino acids. Germline V gene lookup returns CDR1 ENHRY and CDR2 SYGVKD. CDR3 in DNA: TGTGCCATAGACAGGGGCCCTGCCGGTACGCGGTATTTT. It specifies CAIDRGPAGTRYF.

CDR3 coding DNA: TGTGCCAGCAGTTTCCCCAGCAACTATGGCTACACCTTC. Translation gives CASSFPSNYGYTF. J is TRBJ1-2 and V is TRBV6-6, with no clear D. CDR3 size: 13 residues. Trimming took off 4 bases at V and 2 bases at J, with 8 bases between the two ends. The germline CDR1 and CDR2 sequences are MNHNY and SVGAGI (reference sequence).

The chain links TRBV12-3 or TRBV12-4 to TRBJ2-4, with D hard to call. The V and J ends lost 2 bases and 1 base respectively, with 15 bases between them. The CDR3 loop spans 17 amino acids. CDR3 loop: CASSLRLVGMAKNIQYF. CDR3 nucleotides: TGTGCCAGCAGTTTAAGGCTCGTAGGAATGGCCAAAAACATTCAGTACTTC.

This clonotype was detected a few times. The chain employs TRBV11-2 and TRBJ2-5; D uncertain. The CDR3 loop spans 14 amino acids. Germline CDR1 SGHAT, CDR2 FQNNGV. Trimming took 5 bases from V and 4 from J, leaving 14 bases between them. The CDR3 DNA follows: TGTGCCAGCAGCCCAGGCACGGAGCGAGAGACCCAGTACTTC. It encodes CASSPGTERETQYF.

This clonotype was seen ten or more times. V is TRBV5-1 and J is TRBJ2-5; D possibly corresponds to TRBD1 (6 bases). Trimming pared 4 bases from V and 5 bases from J, leaving 15 bases between. In germline, CDR1 is SGHRS, CDR2 YFSETQ. This CDR3 has 14 amino acids. CDR3 in amino acids: CASSEDSRQETQYF. In nucleotides, the CDR3 is TGCGCCAGCAGCGAGGACAGTCGGCAGGAGACCCAGTACTTC.

The gene calls are TRBV25-1 and TRBJ1-4, with 8 bases that match TRBD1. Trimming at V came to 4 bases and at J to 6 bases, leaving 4 bases not matched to a gene. In germline, CDR1 is MGHDK, CDR2 SYGVNS. This CDR3 has 14 amino acids. The CDR3 loop is CASSASTGDEKLFF. DNA of the CDR3: TGTGCCAGCAGTGCCTCGACAGGGGATGAAAAACTGTTTTTT.

This chain joins TRBV12-3 or TRBV12-4 and TRBJ1-6; D is ambiguous. The CDR3 has 13 residues. V dropped 3 bases and J dropped 14 bases, with 14 bases sitting between them. CDR3 region: CASSLMGSAALHF. CDR3 DNA sequence: TGTGCCAGCAGTTTGATGGGTTCGGCAGCCCTCCACTTT.

J is TRBJ2-7 and V is TRBV19; perhaps TRBD2 as D (5 bases). There are 14 residues in the CDR3. V dropped 5 bases and J dropped 3 bases, with 14 bases sitting between them. Germline V gives CDR1 LNHDA, CDR2 SQIVND (reference sequence). The CDR3, as DNA: TGTGCCAGTAGTCCCCGGGGTCTCCTCTACGAGCAGTACTTC. It codes for CASSPRGLLYEQYF.

Many counts were recorded for this clonotype. The chain is built from TRBV3-1 and TRBJ2-2; no firm D call. The V end was cut by 3 bases, the J end by 5 bases, with 7 bases between. The CDR3 covers 13 residues. Germline assignment: CDR1 LGHDT and CDR2 YNNKEL (reference sequence). CDR3 DNA: TGTGCCAGCAGCCAGACAAGGACCGGGGAGCTGTTTTTT. Its protein is CASSQTRTGELFF.

Only a few counts were recorded for this clonotype. The V call is TRBV20-1, the J call TRBJ2-5, with D uncertain. The germline CDR1 and CDR2 sequences are DFQATT and SNEGSKA (reference sequence). V gave up 5 bases and J gave up 2 bases, with 9 bases separating them. The CDR3 covers 12 residues. CDR3 amino acids: CSAGAGQETQYF. The CDR3 DNA reads TGCAGTGCTGGAGCAGGTCAAGAGACCCAGTACTTC.

The CDR3 DNA follows: TGTGCCAGCGGGGTAGCTAGCACAGATACGCAGTATTTT. Translating gives CASGVASTDTQYF. This chain links TRBV7-9 with TRBJ2-3; D unresolved. V was cut by 8 bases and J by 0 bases, with 9 bases left in between. This CDR3 contains 13 residues. In germline, CDR1 is SEHNR, CDR2 FQNEAQ (reference sequence).